This T cell receptor beta chain was sequenced during a study of post-analysis software for immune sequencing data. Unique-molecular-identifier-tagged TCR beta cDNA libraries were used. TCRdb reprocessed the PCR reads via MiXCR and lists one record per CDR3 protein. The sample includes about 430,000 distinct CDR3 sequences, approximately 42% of them seen just once. This CDR3 contains 13 residues. V was trimmed by 7 bases and J by 5 bases, leaving 14 bases between them. Study-wide points: About 5 TRBV segments appeared more often in patients than in controls, and TRBV5-6, TRBV5-1 and TRBV20-1 were among these.

Only a few counts were recorded for this clonotype. What it recognizes is unknown. This chain uses TRBV12-3 or TRBV12-4 with TRBJ1-1, with D maybe TRBD1 (5 bases). Sequencing input: blood. The receptor comes from a girl aged 2-10 years with multiple sclerosis. CDR3 loop: CASMSTGGTEAFF. The CDR3 nucleotides are TGTGCCAGCATGAGCACGGGGGGTACTGAAGCTTTCTTT.